This T cell receptor (beta chain) is drawn from a study of vaccination and CD4 T cells after COVID-19 (dated by TCRdb to about 2022). In terms of the full investigation: SARS-CoV-2 positivity had been established in the convalescent patients by nasal swab PCR, and mild disease was recorded in several of these patients and severe disease in one. Six males and four females were included in the convalescent cohort, with two Hispanic individuals, seven Caucasians, two Asians and one multiracial person represented. Two doses of either the Pfizer-BioNTech BNT162b2 vaccine (n=8) or the Moderna mRNA-1273 vaccine (n=2) were administered to participants. Post-COVID blood samples from convalescent patients were collected a median of about 100 days after diagnosis, with a range of roughly 35 to 180 days. Post-vaccine blood samples were collected a median of approximately 77 days after the second vaccine dose, ranging from about 12 to 241 days. Overlapping spike peptide pools from SARS-CoV-2 and from the common cold coronaviruses HCoV-NL63, HCoV-OC43 and HCoV-229E were used as culture stimuli. In control cultures, a CEFX viral epitope pool was used as positive control, an HIV-1 Nef peptide pool was used as negative control, or no peptide was added. In ten to eleven COVID-19 convalescent patients and several infection-naive healthy vaccine recipients, the spike-specific CD4+ TCR repertoire before mRNA vaccination was compared with the repertoire after mRNA vaccination.

The sample holds a few counts of this clonotype. Its antigen target is currently unknown. Qualities for individual bases were not recorded, and no much larger clone is one base off. Library preparation used PCR. DNA from cultured CD4+ T cells was subjected to TCR sequencing with the Oncomine TCR Beta short-read assay at the Johns Hopkins FTIC core. Genomic DNA was extracted from the cultured CD4+ T cells with the QIAamp micro DNA kit. Oncomine TCR Beta libraries from cultured CD4+ T cells were pooled with unique dual indexes and sequenced on an Illumina iSeq 100. In the source study's methods: Non-productive sequences were filtered out, and CDR3s that did not start with C, did not end with F or W, or were shorter than 7 amino acids were discarded. The MANAFEST web application identified antigen-specific clonotypes by comparing peptide-stimulated wells against reference wells and other culture wells. To be called positive, a clone needed an FDR below 0.05, an odds ratio above 5, and a productive frequency above 0.1% in at least two of three replicate wells. A clonotype counted as cross-reactive if it showed significant expansion both in the SARS-CoV-2 spike wells and in at least one common cold coronavirus spike condition. CDR3 homology was assessed with Levenshtein distances (stringdist) and unrooted phylogenetic trees (ape) in R version 3.6.1. The public reads were reprocessed in TCRdb via fastp at Q25 and MiXCR, keeping in-frame beta chains. Duplicate CDR3 protein sequences are folded into a single record with the most common DNA and genes. TCRdb's processing, not the study's, gives the V and J calls here. The sample table shows 8,800 or so distinct CDR3 sequences, and around 60% are seen once. Less than 20% of the sample comes from the top ten.

Explained via the paper, the treatment or condition label denotes: approximately nine-day PBMC culture with coronavirus spike peptide pools or control peptides (ViraFEST assay). To expand antigen-specific T cells with peptide pools and then pick out the expanded clonotypes through TCR sequencing, the study relied on the ViraFEST assay. The convalescent patients' positive SARS-CoV-2 PCR tests were from March to December 2020, which was before the Alpha, Beta and Delta variants emerged in the United States. About 2 million PBMCs per well were cultured in IMDM with about 5% human AB serum and roughly 10 IU/ml IL-2, plus 10 ug/ml peptide pools. Half of the culture medium was replaced with fresh IL-2-containing medium on days 3 and 7. After approximately eleven days of culture, CD4+ T cells were isolated by negative selection with the EasySep CD4+ T cell isolation kit. Ficoll-Paque Plus gradient centrifugation was used to isolate PBMCs from whole blood, and the isolated PBMCs were then either used fresh or cryopreserved at -140C. Culture conditions were generally each tested in triplicate wells.

The germline V gene encodes CDR1 MNHEY and CDR2 SMNVEV (reference sequence). V loses 2 bases at its end and J loses 7 bases; junction bases beyond the gene matches: 18. The CDR3 numbers 20 residues from cysteine through phenylalanine. Only CDR3 DNA remains: 60 bases, in frame from the first base. The paper's findings and limits, for the study overall: Of the vaccine-specific clones found in convalescent patients, nearly all (304 of 307) were mono-reactive for SARS-CoV-2 spike instead of being cross-reactive with common cold coronaviruses. Among the post-vaccine SARS-CoV-2-reactive clones in convalescent patients, a median about 86% showed up only after vaccination, which suggests vaccine-specific priming. The median count of SARS-CoV-2-reactive clonotypes went up from 20 to 25 after infection to around 38 after vaccination, although the change was not significant. The study included relatively few convalescent patients and did not analyze early timepoints after natural infection.

The rearrangement joined TRBV27 to TRBJ1-6; 9 bases in the junction line up with TRBD1. The sample consisted of cultured CD4+ T cells from blood, taken after SARS-CoV-2 vaccination. The source is a human donor with COVID-19. The DNA sequence is TGTGCCAGCAGTTTACTTCGGGGACAGGGTATCACAACGGGGAATTCACCCCTCCACTTT. This translates into CASSLLRGQGITTGNSPLHF.